Listed below are T cell receptor beta chains from one sample, sequenced in a study of Graves' ophthalmopathy and Graves' hyperthyroidism. Via MiXCR, TCRdb re-called the multiplex PCR reads, giving one row per CDR3 protein. This table has around 600,000 distinct CDR3 sequences, roughly two fifths appearing once. Sequencing was performed on peripheral blood. Receptor source: an adult man with Graves' ophthalmopathy. CDR3s include the opening cysteine and the closing phenylalanine or tryptophan. The D gene is left open where the match is weak. For some rows the clone size is stated as once, few or many, or as a class when expanded; others skip it.

clone_size j_call v_call d_call cdr3_nt cdr3_aa
many TRBJ1-2 TRBV20-1 NA TGCAGTGCGAGACCGAGGGCGCGGGATGGCTACACCTTC CSARPRARDGYTF
many TRBJ1-4 TRBV24-1 TRBD1 TGTGCCGCCACAACGCATAGGGGGCGTGAAGCTAATGAAAAACTGTTTTTT CAATTHRGREANEKLFF
NA TRBJ1-2 TRBV27 NA TGTGCCAGCCGAGCGGCTAACTATGGCTACACCTTC CASRAANYGYTF
many TRBJ1-1 TRBV9 TRBD1 TGTGCCAGCACGGGGGGAGGGGGCTTCACTGAAGCTTTCTTT CASTGGGGFTEAFF
many TRBJ2-7 TRBV7-8 TRBD1 TGTGCCAGCAACAACCGGGACAGGGGAAACGAGCAGTACTTC CASNNRDRGNEQYF
many TRBJ1-2 TRBV14 TRBD1 TGTGCCAGCAGCCAGACGGGACAGGGGGCTCCCCACTATGGCTACACCTTC CASSQTGQGAPHYGYTF
many TRBJ1-1 TRBV20-1 NA TGCAGTGCTTTCGACCTGGTGAACGGTGAAGCTTTCTTT CSAFDLVNGEAFF
many TRBJ2-5 TRBV7-3 NA TGTGCCAGCAGCTTAGCTAACCAAGAGACCCAGTACTTC CASSLANQETQYF
NA TRBJ2-7 TRBV7-3 NA TGTGCCAGCAGCCAATCGGGTCCTTACGAGCAGTACTTC CASSQSGPYEQYF
NA TRBJ1-1 TRBV20-1 NA TGCAGTGCTAGAATAGGGGTGACAGGCACCATGAACACTGAAGCTTTCTTT CSARIGVTGTMNTEAFF
many TRBJ1-4 TRBV7-9 NA TGTGCCAGCAGCTTAGGGGGAGCTCTCAATGAAAAACTGTTTTTT CASSLGGALNEKLFF
NA TRBJ2-7 TRBV6-5 NA TGTGCCAGCAGGTATGGGGGCGGGACCTACGAGCAGTACTTC CASRYGGGTYEQYF
NA TRBJ1-5 TRBV10-3 NA TGTGCGACAGGAGGAAGTCAGCCCCAGCATTTT CATGGSQPQHF
many TRBJ1-5 TRBV10-3 NA TGTGCCAGCAGTATCCGGTGGGACGGCAATCAGCCCCAGCATTTT CASSIRWDGNQPQHF
NA TRBJ2-7 TRBV2 NA TGTGCCAGCCTGTTCCAAGGGAATGCCTACGAGCAGTACTTC CASLFQGNAYEQYF
few TRBJ2-5 TRBV7-2 TRBD2 TGTGCCAGCAGCTTAGTGGGACTAGCGGGGGGGTGGGAGACCCAGTACTTC CASSLVGLAGGWETQYF
NA TRBJ2-5 TRBV7-8 NA TGTGCCAGCAGCCAAGAATTTGGAACCCCGGACTTC CASSQEFGTPDF
NA TRBJ2-3 TRBV9 TRBD1 TGTGCCAGCAGCGACAGGGGGTTTGCAGATACGCAGTATTTT CASSDRGFADTQYF
NA TRBJ2-5 TRBV30 NA TGTGCCTGGGGGGACGGGAGAGAGACCCAGTACTTC CAWGDGRETQYF
many TRBJ1-2 TRBV20-1 NA TGCAGTGCTAGCTCTACATCGGGTTATGGCTACACCTTC CSASSTSGYGYTF
NA TRBJ1-3 TRBV12-3/TRBV12-4 TRBD1 TGTGCCAGCAGTGCCAGACAGGGGATGCACACCATATATTTT CASSARQGMHTIYF
few TRBJ2-7 TRBV7-9 NA TGTGCCAGCCTCTCCGAGGCCCGCAAAGAGGACGAGCAGTACTTC CASLSEARKEDEQYF
NA TRBJ1-4 TRBV29-1 NA TGCAGCGTTGCACGGTCGGGTGAAAAACTGTTTTTT CSVARSGEKLFF
NA TRBJ2-2 TRBV6-6 NA TGTGCCAGCAGTTACTCGCTTCCCGAGGAGCTGTTTTTT CASSYSLPEELFF
NA TRBJ2-2 TRBV15 NA TGTGCCACCAGCAGAGTGGCGGGTACCGGGGAGCTGTTTTTT CATSRVAGTGELFF
many TRBJ1-5 TRBV7-2 NA TGTGCCAGCAGCCAACAGGGAGGGGGCAATCAGCCCCAGCATTTT CASSQQGGGNQPQHF
NA TRBJ2-2 TRBV19 TRBD2 TGTGCCAGTAGTTCGCGGACTAGCGGGGAGCTGTTTTTT CASSSRTSGELFF
NA TRBJ2-7 TRBV10-3 NA TGTGCCAGCAGTACCAATACCTACGAGCAGTACTTC CASSTNTYEQYF
few TRBJ2-5 TRBV4-2 NA TGTGCCAGCAGCCAAGACTCAGCGTTTGGGGTTCGCGAGACCCAGTACTTC CASSQDSAFGVRETQYF
NA TRBJ1-1 TRBV4-2 TRBD1 TGTGCCAGCAGCGTGACCGGGACAGGGACTGAAGCTTTCTTT CASSVTGTGTEAFF
many TRBJ1-5 TRBV4-2 TRBD1 TGTGCCAGCAGCCAGGACCTGGGACAGTACCAGCATTTT CASSQDLGQYQHF
many TRBJ2-7 TRBV2 NA TGTGCCAGCAGTGCCCCAGAGGTCTACGAGCAGTACTTC CASSAPEVYEQYF
NA TRBJ1-2 TRBV15 TRBD1 TGTGCCACCAGCAGTCTCGGGACAGGGAACTATGGCTACACCTTC CATSSLGTGNYGYTF
NA TRBJ2-1 TRBV20-1 TRBD2 TGCAGTGCTAGAACCCTAGCGGGATTTGCCAATGAGCAGTTCTTC CSARTLAGFANEQFF
NA TRBJ1-1 TRBV3-1 NA TGTGCCAGCAGCCAAGGGACCACCACTGAAGCTTTCTTT CASSQGTTTEAFF
NA TRBJ1-2 TRBV29-1 TRBD1 TGCAGCTTCGGACAGGGAGGCTACACCTTC CSFGQGGYTF
NA TRBJ1-2 TRBV25-1 TRBD1 TGTGCCAGCAGTGATCCTGGGACAGGGACCTATGGCTACACCTTC CASSDPGTGTYGYTF
NA TRBJ2-7 TRBV9 TRBD1 TGTGCCAGCATCCCTTTACAGGGGGCCTACGAGCAGTACTTC CASIPLQGAYEQYF
few TRBJ2-5 TRBV6-6 NA TGTGCCAGCAGTTACTCGAGCGGTCCTGTTGGAACGGAGACCCAGTACTTC CASSYSSGPVGTETQYF
many TRBJ1-4 TRBV7-9 NA TGTGCCAGCAGCCCAGAATTATTTGCAACTAATGAAAAACTGTTTTTT CASSPELFATNEKLFF
NA TRBJ2-7 TRBV18 NA TGTGCCAGCTCACGGTCCAGGAGCGACGAGCAGTACTTC CASSRSRSDEQYF